This TCR beta chain was sequenced for a study of blood T cell repertoires in COVID-19. Across the whole study: The cDNA or gDNA used as material had been derived from T cells, B-cell-depleted T cells, or PBMCs.

Profiled with immunoSEQ multiplex PCR; TCRdb holds only in-frame clones, not every one. The data show 200,000 to 250,000 clones, about 87% seen once. CDR1 SQVTM and CDR2 ANQGSEA come from the germline V gene. This CDR3 is 13 amino acids long. Trimming stripped 7 bases from V and 4 bases from J, with 16 bases between. The recovered donors of Cohort 3 showed two negative PCRs, clearance, or symptom resolution. This clone appeared once. The origin of this receptor is a woman in her forties or fifties who had recovered from COVID-19. The rearrangement joins TRBV29-1 to TRBJ1-2; TRBD1 might be the D (6 bases). The specimen was PBMCs or T cells enriched from blood (not recorded which). In DNA form, the CDR3 reads TGCAGCGCCCAGGACAGAGGACCCTATGGCTACACCTTC. This translates into CSAQDRGPYGYTF.